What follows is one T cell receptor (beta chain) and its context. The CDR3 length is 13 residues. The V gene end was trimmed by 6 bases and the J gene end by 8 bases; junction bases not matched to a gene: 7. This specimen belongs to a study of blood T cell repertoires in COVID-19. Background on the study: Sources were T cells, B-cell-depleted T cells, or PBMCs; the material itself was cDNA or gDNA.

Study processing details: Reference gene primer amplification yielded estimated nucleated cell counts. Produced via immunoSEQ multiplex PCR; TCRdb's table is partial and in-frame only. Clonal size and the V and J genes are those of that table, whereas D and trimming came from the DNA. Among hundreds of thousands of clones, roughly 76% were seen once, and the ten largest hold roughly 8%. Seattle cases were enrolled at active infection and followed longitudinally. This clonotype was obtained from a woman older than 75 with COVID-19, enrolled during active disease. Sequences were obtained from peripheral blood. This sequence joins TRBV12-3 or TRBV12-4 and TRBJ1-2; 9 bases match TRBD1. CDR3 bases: TGTGCCAGCAGAAAGGGACAGGGTGGAGGCTACACCTTC. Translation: CASRKGQGGGYTF.